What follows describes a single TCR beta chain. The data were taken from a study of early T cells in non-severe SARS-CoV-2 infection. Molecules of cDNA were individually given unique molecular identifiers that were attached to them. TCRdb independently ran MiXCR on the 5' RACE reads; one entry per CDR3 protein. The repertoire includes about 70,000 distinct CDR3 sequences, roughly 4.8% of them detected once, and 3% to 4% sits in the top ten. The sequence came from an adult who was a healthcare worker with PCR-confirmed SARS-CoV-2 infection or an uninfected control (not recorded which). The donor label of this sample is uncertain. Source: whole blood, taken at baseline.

CDR3 bases: TGTGCCAGCGGAGTTTCGACAGAATACGAGCAGTACTTC. It codes for CASGVSTEYEQYF. This sequence joins TRBV27 and TRBJ2-7, with a possible D match to TRBD1 (5 bases). Trimming shortened V by 8 bases and J by 4 bases, and 15 bases separated the two germline ends. Per the germline V gene, CDR1 is MNHEY and CDR2 is SMNVEV (reference sequence). The CDR3 covers 13 residues.